This T cell receptor beta chain stems from a study of identical twins. The study's findings and limits: Out-of-frame alpha sequences common to twins exhibited an excess of low generation probability. Modelling underestimated the level of out-of-frame TCR alpha sharing observed in monozygotic twins.

The V and J ends lost 4 bases and 5 bases, in that order; junction bases with no gene match: 5. Germline V gene sequence: CDR1 SGHAT, CDR2 FQNNGV. The CDR3 runs 15 residues. This clonotype was seen repeatedly, ten times or more. Its antigen remains unknown. Only healthy Caucasians were included as donors. A template switching step contributed a universal primer site, while unique molecular identifiers were present in the cDNA. Using its own MiXCR run on the 5' RACE reads, TCRdb lists one record per CDR3 protein. The data contain about 690,000 distinct CDR3 sequences, 5.5% to 6.5% of them seen just once; the ten biggest clones take up roughly 2%.

The sequence derives from a man between 18 and 35 years old in good health. This rearrangement joins TRBV11-2 to TRBJ2-1; 10 bases map to TRBD2. The sequencing input was naive T cells sorted from blood. This CDR3 reads CASSSLSGRDNEQFF. The CDR3 DNA follows: TGTGCCAGCAGCTCCTTAAGCGGGAGGGACAATGAGCAGTTCTTC.